The 30 T cell receptor beta chains below come from one sample, sequenced in a study of blood T cell repertoires in COVID-19. TCRdb's table, derived via immunoSEQ multiplex PCR, lists solely in-frame clones and lacks some. Of about 190,000 clones listed, approximately 85% are singletons. Sample: PBMCs or T cells enriched from blood (not recorded which). All receptors come from a man aged 40-50 years with acute COVID-19.

CDR3: CASSIRVGAGPYNEQFF. The CDR3 nucleotides are TGTGCCAGTAGTATTCGGGTGGGAGCGGGGCCCTACAATGAGCAGTTCTTC. This chain links TRBV19 with TRBJ2-1, with TRBD2 matching 7 bases. Germline lookup yields CDR1 LNHDA and CDR2 SQIVND (reference sequence). CDR3 length equals 17 residues. J was trimmed by 2 bases and V by 3 bases; bases with no gene match: 10.

The chain links TRBV7-6 to TRBJ2-1, with D uncertain. Trimming took 6 bases from V and 0 from J, leaving 15 bases between them. The CDR3 has 16 amino acids. From germline, CDR1 is SGHVS and CDR2 FNYEAQ. CDR3 region: CASSPPPGSSYNEQFF. The DNA for the CDR3 is TGTGCCAGCAGTCCTCCCCCAGGTTCCTCCTACAATGAGCAGTTCTTC.

This rearrangement joins TRBV15 to TRBJ1-1; D perhaps matches TRBD1 (6 bases). The CDR3 contains 15 residues. Per the germline V gene, CDR1 is LNHNV and CDR2 is YYDKDF (reference sequence). Trimming removed 3 bases from V and 0 bases from J, with 11 bases in between. The DNA of the CDR3 is TGTGCCACCAGCAGGGGGGCGACTATGAACACTGAAGCTTTCTTT. Residues: CATSRGATMNTEAFF. Filled out from reference TRBV15 and TRBJ1-1, the complete variable domain reads DAMVIQNPRYQVTQFGKPVTLSCSQTLNHNVMYWYQQKSSQAPKLLFHYYDKDFNNEADTPDNFQSRRPNTSFCFLDIRSPGLGDTAMYLCATSRGATMNTEAFFGQGTRLTVV.

This chain links TRBV19 with TRBJ2-2; possibly TRBD2 for D (5 bases). The CDR3 sequence is 13 residues long. V gave up 7 bases and J gave up 3 bases, with 9 bases separating them. Germline CDR1 LNHDA, CDR2 SQIVND (reference sequence). CDR3 sequence reads: CASKRVDTGELFF. In DNA form, the CDR3 reads TGTGCCAGTAAGAGGGTCGACACCGGGGAGCTGTTTTTT.

CDR3 DNA sequence: TGTGCCAGCAGCACGGGAGACCTCCAAAAGCAGTACTTC. It yields the protein CASSTGDLQKQYF. V gene TRBV7-3 combines with J gene TRBJ2-7, with a weak D call TRBD2 (6 bases). Deletions cut 5 bases from V and 8 bases from J, with 16 bases between. Germline lookup yields CDR1 SGHTA and CDR2 FQGTGA. The CDR3 consists of 13 residues.

The chain couples TRBV7-8 to TRBJ2-1; D ambiguous. Germline V gene sequence: CDR1 SGHVS, CDR2 FQNEAQ. The CDR3 sequence is 15 residues long. V shed 1 base and J shed 0 bases, with 7 bases lying between them. DNA for the CDR3: TGTGCCAGCAGCTTAGGACAAAACTCCTACAATGAGCAGTTCTTC. It yields the protein CASSLGQNSYNEQFF.

The rearrangement links TRBV7-6 to TRBJ2-3; a weak D match, TRBD2 (6 bases). Germline V gene data show CDR1 as SGHVS and CDR2 as FNYEAQ. V was pared by 1 base and J by 0 bases, with 11 bases between. The CDR3 extends over 16 amino acids. The CDR3 here is CASSLVPAGSTDTQYF. In nucleotides, the CDR3 is TGTGCCAGCAGCTTAGTACCAGCGGGCAGCACAGATACGCAGTATTTT.

This rearrangement joins TRBV20-1 to TRBJ2-7, with a tentative D call TRBD1 (5 bases). Trimming took off 3 bases at V and 5 bases at J, with 14 bases between the two ends. This CDR3 has 13 residues. The germline CDR1 and CDR2 sequences are DFQATT and SNEGSKA (reference sequence). For the CDR3, the DNA is TGCAGTGCTAGTCAAGGACATCGGGACGAGCAGTACTTC. Protein sequence: CSASQGHRDEQYF.

This sequence joins TRBV7-3 and TRBJ2-1, with a tentative D call TRBD1 (5 bases). CDR1 is SGHTA and CDR2 is FQGTGA in the germline V gene. V was cut by 5 bases and J by 6 bases, with 11 bases left in between. The CDR3 is 13 residues long. The CDR3 DNA reads as TGTGCCAGCAGCGCAAACACAGGCAATGAGCAGTTCTTC. Translated, it gives CASSANTGNEQFF.

The rearrangement uses TRBV2 and TRBJ2-7; 12 bases fit TRBD2. With V trimmed by 8 bases and J by 3 bases, 5 bases remained unmatched. This CDR3 region has 14 residues. The V gene's germline CDR1 is SNHLY and CDR2 FYNNEI. This chain's CDR3 is CASQTSGRLYEQYF. CDR3 DNA: TGTGCCAGCCAAACTAGCGGGAGGCTCTACGAGCAGTACTTC.

The chain is built from TRBV30 and TRBJ1-2; D is unresolved. CDR3 length: 15 amino acids. Per germline, CDR1 GTSNPN and CDR2 SVGIG (reference sequence). V gave up 0 bases and J gave up 13 bases, with 24 bases separating them. The CDR3 loop reads CAWSVRKGGSSYPTF. CDR3 nucleotide sequence: TGTGCCTGGAGTGTAAGGAAAGGAGGGTCGTCTTATCCCACCTTC.

CDR3 nucleotide sequence: TGTGCCAGCAGCGCTCCTTCGAACAGTAATGAGCAGTTCTTC. Its protein product is CASSAPSNSNEQFF. The chain carries TRBV9 and TRBJ2-1; D unclear. Trimming removed 3 bases at V and 7 bases at J, with 14 bases between. CDR3 length: 14 residues. Germline V gives CDR1 SGDLS, CDR2 YYNGEE.

This clone was counted at least ten times. The chain joins TRBV29-1 to TRBJ2-5; possibly TRBD1 for D (5 bases). The length of the CDR3 is 13 residues. With 6 bases removed from V and 5 bases from J, the gap between germline ends came to 16 bases. Looked up from germline, CDR1 is SQVTM and CDR2 is ANQGSEA. The CDR3 DNA reads TGCAGCGTCGCGCTTACAGGCGCGGAGACCCAGTACTTC. Its protein is CSVALTGAETQYF.

The chain links TRBV9 to TRBJ2-2, with D uncertain. CDR3 length: 13 amino acids. Trimming left V 3 bases short and J 4 bases short, with 7 bases between. Per germline, CDR1 SGDLS and CDR2 YYNGEE. CDR3 sequence (DNA): TGTGCCAGCAGCGCCACGGGCACCGGGGAGCTGTTTTTT. Amino acid sequence: CASSATGTGELFF.

The CDR3 nucleotides are TGTGCCACGCTAAACTCAGGACAGGGGGCCGCGGGTGGGCAGTACTTC. This encodes CATLNSGQGAAGGQYF. The chain links TRBV15 to TRBJ2-7, with 11 bases identical to TRBD1. Germline V gene lookup returns CDR1 LNHNV and CDR2 YYDKDF (reference sequence). The junction had 19 bases not matched to a gene; V was cut back by 9 bases and J by 9 bases. There are 16 residues in the CDR3.

The gene calls are TRBV19 and TRBJ2-1; the match to TRBD2 covers 8 bases. CDR1 is LNHDA and CDR2 is SQIVND in the germline V gene (reference sequence). The CDR3 sequence is 17 residues long. The V gene end was trimmed by 5 bases and the J gene end by 0 bases; junction bases not matched to a gene: 9. The DNA for the CDR3 is TGTGCCAGTAGTTATCTAGCGGGTAGGAGCTCCTACAATGAGCAGTTCTTC. Amino acid sequence: CASSYLAGRSSYNEQFF.

The count of this clone is one. Other DNA sequences in the sample encode the same CDR3. The chain combines TRBV5-8 with TRBJ2-7; no firm D call. CDR3 length: 11 amino acids. The V end was cut by 4 bases, the J end by 2 bases, with 4 bases between. Germline lookup yields CDR1 SGHTS and CDR2 YDEGEE. CDR3 loop: CASSVTYEQYF. CDR3 DNA sequence: TGTGCCAGCAGCGTAACCTACGAGCAGTACTTC.

The chain couples TRBV5-1 to TRBJ2-7; 8 nucleotides match TRBD2. The germline gives CDR1 SGHRS, CDR2 YFSETQ. The CDR3 sequence is 14 residues long. Unmatched junction bases numbered 4, after V lost 1 base and J lost 4 bases. CDR3: CASSLRLAGYEQYF. As DNA, the CDR3 is TGCGCCAGCAGCTTGCGGCTAGCGGGTTACGAGCAGTACTTC.

This sequence joins TRBV7-2 and TRBJ2-2, with TRBD2 matching 13 bases. With 8 bases clipped from V and 4 bases from J, the junction kept 4 bases outside the gene matches. This CDR3 spans 15 amino acids. Germline V lookup: CDR1 SGHTA, CDR2 FQGNSA. CDR3 nucleotides: TGTGCCAGCTCGGGACTAGCGGGATTCACCGGGGAGCTGTTTTTT. Translating it yields CASSGLAGFTGELFF. Supplemented by reference TRBV7-2 and TRBJ2-2, the full variable domain reads GAGVSQSPSNKVTEKGKDVELRCDPISGHTALYWYRQSLGQGLEFLIYFQGNSAPDKSGLPSDRFSAERTGGSVSTLTIQRTQQEDSAVYLCASSGLAGFTGELFFGEGSRLTVL.

This chain uses TRBV3-1 (or the pseudogene TRBV3-2) with TRBJ1-1; D possibly corresponds to TRBD1 (6 bases). This CDR3 comprises 16 residues. The V end was cut by 1 base, the J end by 1 base, with 13 bases between. Germline V gene sequence: CDR1 LGHDT, CDR2 YNNKEL (reference sequence). DNA for the CDR3: TGTGCCAGCAGCCAAGTACAGGGAGCTCGGAACACTGAAGCTTTCTTT. It codes for CASSQVQGARNTEAFF.

J is TRBJ2-1 and V is TRBV19; tentative D call: TRBD2 (5 bases). Germline V gene sequence: CDR1 LNHDA, CDR2 SQIVND (reference sequence). Trimming shortened V by 1 base and J by 6 bases, and 10 bases separated the two germline ends. CDR3 length: 14 amino acids. The DNA for the CDR3 is TGTGCCAGTAGTATAGTGGGAGCCGGCAATGAGCAGTTCTTC. This translates into CASSIVGAGNEQFF.

This chain links TRBV20-1 with TRBJ2-1; D is unresolved. CDR1 and CDR2 (germline): DFQATT, SNEGSKA (reference sequence). V was trimmed by 6 bases and J by 8 bases, leaving 11 bases between them. The CDR3 extends over 11 amino acids. The CDR3 protein is CSAPPRDEQFF. CDR3 in DNA: TGCAGTGCCCCTCCCCGAGATGAGCAGTTCTTC.

The V call is TRBV29-1, the J call TRBJ1-3, with D unresolved. The germline CDR1 and CDR2 sequences are SQVTM and ANQGSEA. Trimming removed 3 bases from V and 4 bases from J, with 10 bases in between. This CDR3 is built from 13 residues. The CDR3 DNA is TGCAGCGTTGAGTATCAGTTCGGAAACACCATATATTTT. This gives the protein CSVEYQFGNTIYF.

This rearrangement joins TRBV27 to TRBJ2-5; 8 bases are a match to TRBD1. This CDR3 contains 17 residues. Germline V lookup: CDR1 MNHEY, CDR2 SMNVEV (reference sequence). J gave up 2 bases and V 6 bases, and 14 bases lay outside the gene matches. CDR3 DNA sequence: TGTGCCAGCAGGCAGACCGGGACAGGTCTTATTCAAGAGACCCAGTACTTC. Translating it yields CASRQTGTGLIQETQYF.

The V gene is TRBV7-2, the J gene TRBJ2-5; a possible D gene is TRBD1 (5 bases). The length of the CDR3 is 16 residues. Trimming left V 7 bases short and J 0 bases short, with 18 bases between. Germline-derived CDR1 and CDR2 are SGHTA and FQGNSA. This CDR3 reads CASTRSPGYNQETQYF. CDR3 coding DNA: TGTGCCAGCACCCGAAGCCCAGGGTACAACCAAGAGACCCAGTACTTC.

The rearrangement joins TRBV28 to TRBJ1-4, with a weak D call TRBD1 (6 bases). This CDR3 spans 15 amino acids. V gave up 2 bases and J gave up 6 bases, with 13 bases separating them. Germline V gene data show CDR1 as MDHEN and CDR2 as SYDVKM. The CDR3 region has the DNA TGTGCCAGCAGTTTAGGGGGCCAGTTGGATGAAAAACTGTTTTTT. Translation: CASSLGGQLDEKLFF.

This sequence joins TRBV28 and TRBJ1-6; the D is unclear. The germline CDR1 and CDR2 sequences are MDHEN and SYDVKM. The V end lost 6 bases, the J end lost 0 bases, and 9 bases lay between the germline ends. The CDR3 loop spans 15 amino acids. The CDR3 sequence: CASRKKSSYNSPLHF. The CDR3, as DNA: TGTGCCAGCAGGAAAAAGAGCTCCTATAATTCACCCCTCCACTTT.

This clone was seen a few times. This chain uses TRBV2 with TRBJ1-5, with D perhaps TRBD1 (5 bases). The CDR3 runs 15 residues. Germline CDR1 reads SNHLY; CDR2 reads FYNNEI. V lost 2 bases, J lost 6 bases, and 14 bases lay in between. The DNA for the CDR3 is TGTGCCAGCAGTGAAATCGACAGAGGAAGTCAGCCCCAGCATTTT. Protein: CASSEIDRGSQPQHF. Variable domain in full (rest from reference TRBV2 and TRBJ1-5): EPEVTQTPSHQVTQMGQEVILRCVPISNHLYFYWYRQILGQKVEFLVSFYNNEISEKSEIFDDQFSVERPDGSNFTLKIRSTKLEDSAMYFCASSEIDRGSQPQHFGDGTRLSIL.

The CDR3 DNA reads TGTGCCGGAGACCGAGCCTACAATGAGCAGTTCTTC. Its translation: CAGDRAYNEQFF. The chain uses TRBV5-3 and TRBJ2-1; no reliable D call. TRBV5-3 qualifies as an ORF whose function is uncertain. Trimming took 10 bases from V and 2 from J, leaving 10 bases between them. The CDR3 has 12 amino acids.

The chain is built from TRBV12-3 or TRBV12-4 and TRBJ1-2; TRBD1 is a possible D gene (5 bases). This CDR3 is built from 13 residues. V lost 6 bases and J 7 bases, leaving 15 bases between the germline ends. The CDR3 loop is CASRSWRGLGYTF. As DNA, the CDR3 is TGTGCCAGCAGGTCCTGGAGGGGCCTTGGCTACACCTTC.